The present TCR beta chain was sequenced within a study of CD8 T cells in ankylosing spondylitis. General study results and limits: The study identified a TCR beta motif of roughly eight highly homologous variants that appeared characteristic of ankylosing spondylitis blood. Earlier authors reported some of these motif variants in reactive arthritis synovial fluid and blood.

About this clonotype itself: The antigen is undetermined.

Using quantitative 5'-RACE with molecular barcodes, the authors made TCR beta libraries. TCRdb analysed the 5' RACE reads with MiXCR anew, one entry per CDR3 protein. The table has a few hundred thousand distinct CDR3 sequences, about a fifth seen once; the top ten hold roughly a sixth. The CDR3 extends over 16 amino acids. V was clipped by 0 bases and J by 8 bases; unmatched bases: 9. CDR1 is MNHEY and CDR2 is SVGAGI in the germline V gene. The sample taken for sequencing was blood, either unsorted or a sorted T cell fraction (not recorded which). The clonotype comes from a male donor with ankylosing spondylitis. The genes are TRBV6-5 and TRBJ1-4, with 7 bases fitting TRBD1. CDR3 sequence reads: CASSYSSGTAGEKLFF. DNA for the CDR3: TGTGCCAGCAGTTACTCGAGTGGGACAGCGGGAGAAAAACTGTTTTTT.